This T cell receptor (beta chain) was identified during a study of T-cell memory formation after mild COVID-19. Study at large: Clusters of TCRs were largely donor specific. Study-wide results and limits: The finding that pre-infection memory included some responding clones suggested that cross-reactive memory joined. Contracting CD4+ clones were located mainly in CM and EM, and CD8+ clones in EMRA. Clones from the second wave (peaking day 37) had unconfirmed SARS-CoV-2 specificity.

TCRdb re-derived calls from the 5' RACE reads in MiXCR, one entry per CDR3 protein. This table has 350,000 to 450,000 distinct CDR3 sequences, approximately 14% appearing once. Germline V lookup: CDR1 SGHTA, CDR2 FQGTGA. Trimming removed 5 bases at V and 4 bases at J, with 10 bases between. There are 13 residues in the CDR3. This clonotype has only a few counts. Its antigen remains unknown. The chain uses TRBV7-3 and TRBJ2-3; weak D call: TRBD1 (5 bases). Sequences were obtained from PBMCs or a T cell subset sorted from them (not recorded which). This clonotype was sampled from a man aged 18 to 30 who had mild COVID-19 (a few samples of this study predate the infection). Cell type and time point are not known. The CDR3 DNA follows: TGTGCCAGCAGCCGCAAAGGGGCAGATACGCAGTATTTT. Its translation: CASSRKGADTQYF.